This TCR beta chain was sequenced for a study of blood T cell repertoires in COVID-19. TCRdb's table, derived via immunoSEQ multiplex PCR, lists solely in-frame clones and lacks some. The sample contains about 230,000 clones, around nine tenths of which appear only once. V lost 0 bases and J lost 4, with 18 bases in between. The CDR3 is made up of 18 amino acids. Across about two dozen US areas, participants ranged in age from about 18 to 89 years. Sequenced input: PBMCs or T cells enriched from blood (not recorded which). The chain links TRBV23-1 to TRBJ2-2; tentative D call: TRBD2 (5 bases). TRBV23-1 is assigned to the ORF class and has an uncertain function. This TCR was sampled from a man aged 30 to 45 who had recovered from COVID-19. The CDR3 spells CASSQSGDPRRGTGELFF. The CDR3 DNA sequence: TGCGCCAGCAGTCAATCAGGAGACCCAAGACGGGGCACCGGGGAGCTGTTTTTT.